This TCR beta chain was retrieved from a study of cytomegalovirus exposure and HLA in healthy donors. The CDR3 is 13 amino acids. With 0 bases removed from V and 4 bases from J, the gap between germline ends came to 7 bases. CDR1 is SGDLS, CDR2 YYNGEE, per germline. The donors were part of the validation cohort of 120 subjects. That cohort was separate from the first cohort, which comprised some 670 subjects. Study findings and constraints: Most TCR sequences proved rare, with some public TCRs found in many donors. Reported performance of the classifier showed diagnosis of cytomegalovirus status with high specificity and sensitivity.

The table lists this clone with a count of one. Its antigen is not identified. The data were produced by immunoSEQ multiplex PCR, yet TCRdb's version contains in-frame clones alone and is incomplete. The sample consists of 150,000 to 200,000 clones, about 86% of them appearing once. The sample comprised PBMCs. V gene TRBV9 combines with J gene TRBJ1-1; D not resolved. This clonotype was sampled from a woman under 30 in good health and CMV-seronegative. For the CDR3, the DNA is TGTGCCAGCAGCGTAGGCTCGGGCACTGAAGCTTTCTTT. Encoded protein: CASSVGSGTEAFF.